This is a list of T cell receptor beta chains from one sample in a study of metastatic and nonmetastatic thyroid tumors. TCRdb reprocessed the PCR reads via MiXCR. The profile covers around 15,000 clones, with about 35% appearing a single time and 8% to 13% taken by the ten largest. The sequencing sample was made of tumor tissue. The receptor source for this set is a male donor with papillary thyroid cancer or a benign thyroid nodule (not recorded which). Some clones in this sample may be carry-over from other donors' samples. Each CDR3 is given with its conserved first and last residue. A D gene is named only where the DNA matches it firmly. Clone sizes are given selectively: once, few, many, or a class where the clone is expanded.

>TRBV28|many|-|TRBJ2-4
CASGLQEDIQYF
TGTGCCAGCGGACTACAGGAGGACATTCAGTACTTC
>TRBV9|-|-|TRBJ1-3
CARSVDSAHTIYF
TGTGCCAGGAGCGTAGACTCTGCACACACCATATATTTT
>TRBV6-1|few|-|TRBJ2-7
CASRVGPMEQYF
TGTGCCAGCAGGGTGGGCCCAATGGAGCAGTACTTC
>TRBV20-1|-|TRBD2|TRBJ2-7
CSARESKTGGLYEQYF
TGCAGTGCTAGAGAGAGTAAGACGGGAGGGCTCTACGAGCAGTACTTC
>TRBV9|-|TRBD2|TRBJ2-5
CASSAGTRGGVQETQYF
TGTGCCAGCAGCGCCGGGACTAGAGGGGGAGTACAAGAGACCCAGTACTTT
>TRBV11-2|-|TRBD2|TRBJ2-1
CACSLRTSGWFGIEQFF
TGTGCATGCAGCCTCCGGACTAGCGGGTGGTTCGGTATTGAGCAGTTCTTC
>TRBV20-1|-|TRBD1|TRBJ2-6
CSAREQGPGANVLTF
TGCAGTGCGAGGGAACAGGGGCCTGGGGCCAACGTCCTGACTTTC
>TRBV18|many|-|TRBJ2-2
CASSPGNTGELFF
TGTGCCAGCTCACCAGGGAATACCGGGGAGCTGTTTTTT
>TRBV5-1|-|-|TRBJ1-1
CASSLGMGREAFF
TGCGCCAGCAGCTTGGGAATGGGCAGGGAAGCTTTCTTT
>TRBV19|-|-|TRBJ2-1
CASSISQGPHNEQFF
TGTGCCAGTAGTATCTCCCAGGGTCCCCACAATGAGCAGTTCTTC
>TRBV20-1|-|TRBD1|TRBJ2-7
CSAILQGSYEQYF
TGCAGTGCTATACTACAGGGGAGCTACGAGCAGTACTTC
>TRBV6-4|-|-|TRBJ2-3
CASSHSGSGTDTQDF
TGTGCCAGCAGTCACTCCGGGTCCGGCACAGATACGCAGGATTTT
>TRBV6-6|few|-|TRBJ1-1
CASSYYPGNIAFF
TGTGCCAGCAGTTACTATCCGGGAAATATAGCTTTCTTT
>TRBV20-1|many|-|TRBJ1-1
CSAQNTEAFF
TGCAGTGCTCAGAACACTGAAGCTTTCTTT
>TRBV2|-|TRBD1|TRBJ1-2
CASSGDRGRSGYTF
TGTGCCAGCAGTGGGGACAGGGGGCGGTCTGGCTACACCTTC
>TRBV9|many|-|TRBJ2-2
CASSVAGGVRAGELFF
TGTGCCAGCAGCGTAGCTGGCGGTGTCAGGGCGGGGGAGCTGTTTTTT
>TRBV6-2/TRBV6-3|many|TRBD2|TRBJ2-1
CASSYTGTSGRQEQFF
TGTGCCAGCAGTTACACCGGGACTAGCGGGAGACAAGAGCAGTTCTTC
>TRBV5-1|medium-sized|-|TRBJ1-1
CASSLGRTAEAFF
TGCGCCAGCAGCTTGGGACGGACAGCTGAAGCTTTCTTT
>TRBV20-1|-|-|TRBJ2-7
CSAMGRPYGHYF
TGCAGTGCTATGGGACGCCCCTACGGGCATTACTTC
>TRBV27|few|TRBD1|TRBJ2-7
CASREYRGSSYEQYF
TGTGCCAGCCGCGAATACAGGGGGAGCTCCTACGAGCAGTACTTC
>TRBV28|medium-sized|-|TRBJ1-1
CASRRLDTEAFF
TGTGCCAGCAGACGTTTGGACACTGAAGCTTTCTTT
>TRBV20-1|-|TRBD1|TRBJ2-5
CSASLGQGVKTQYF
TGCAGTGCTAGTCTGGGACAGGGGGTGAAGACCCAGTACTTC
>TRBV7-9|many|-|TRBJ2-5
CASTTWPPPETQYF
TGTGCCAGCACCACTTGGCCACCCCCAGAGACCCAGTACTTC